This TCR beta chain was captured in a study of identical twins. Trimming at V came to 2 bases and at J to 7 bases, leaving 5 bases not matched to a gene. The CDR3 sequence is 13 residues long. Germline loops: CDR1 SGHRS, CDR2 YFSETQ. Template switching added a universal primer binding site, and final cDNA carried unique molecular identifiers. Via MiXCR, TCRdb re-called the 5' RACE reads, giving one row per CDR3 protein. Seen here are a few hundred thousand distinct CDR3 sequences, more than 20% observed once, and the top ten hold about 2.7%. This sample also belongs to another study, concerning T cells expressing NK-cell markers. That report adds: The same clonotypes also predominated in the CD3+CD56-NKG2C+ fraction of several donors.

The receptor was isolated from a woman under 30 in good health. The sequenced sample consisted of CD4+ T cells sorted from blood. The rearrangement links TRBV5-1 to TRBJ1-2; 7 bases map to TRBD1. CDR3 in DNA: TGCGCCAGCAGCTTAGACAGGGCCGGTGGCTACACCTTC. It specifies CASSLDRAGGYTF.